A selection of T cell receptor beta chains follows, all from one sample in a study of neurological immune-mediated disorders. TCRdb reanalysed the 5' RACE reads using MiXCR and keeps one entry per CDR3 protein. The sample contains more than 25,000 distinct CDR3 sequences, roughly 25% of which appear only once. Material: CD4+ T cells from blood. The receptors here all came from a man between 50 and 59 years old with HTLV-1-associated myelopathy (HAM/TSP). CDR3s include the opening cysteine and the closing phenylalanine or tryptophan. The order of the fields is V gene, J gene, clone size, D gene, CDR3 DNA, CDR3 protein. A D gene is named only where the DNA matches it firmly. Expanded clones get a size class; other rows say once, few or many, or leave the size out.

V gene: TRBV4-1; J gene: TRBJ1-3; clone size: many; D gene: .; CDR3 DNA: TGCGCCAGCAGCCAGAGGGGGTCTGGAAACACCATATATTTT; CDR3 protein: CASSQRGSGNTIYF
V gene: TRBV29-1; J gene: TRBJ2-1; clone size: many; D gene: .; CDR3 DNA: TGCAGCGTTGATCCGGGGTTCAATGAGCAGTTCTTC; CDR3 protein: CSVDPGFNEQFF
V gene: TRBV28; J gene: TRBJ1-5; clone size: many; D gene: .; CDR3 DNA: TGTGCCAGCGTTCGAGGTGGTCCCAATCAGCCCCAGCATTTT; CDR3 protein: CASVRGGPNQPQHF
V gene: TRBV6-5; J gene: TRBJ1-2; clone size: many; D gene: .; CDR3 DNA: TGTGCCAGCAGTTACTCAGGGGATGGCTACACCTTC; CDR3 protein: CASSYSGDGYTF
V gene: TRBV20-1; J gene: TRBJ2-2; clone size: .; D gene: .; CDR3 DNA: TGCAGTGCTAGACAACGACCTACCGGGGAGCTGTTTTTT; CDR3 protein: CSARQRPTGELFF
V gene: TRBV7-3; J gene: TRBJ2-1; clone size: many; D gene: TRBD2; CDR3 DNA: TGTGCCAGCAGCCGTCCCGGGACTAGCGGGAGGAAGAGCTCCTACAATGAGCAGTTCTTC; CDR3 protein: CASSRPGTSGRKSSYNEQFF
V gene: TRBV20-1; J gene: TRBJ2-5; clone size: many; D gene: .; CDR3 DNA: TGCAGTGCTAGAGATCCCCAGGGGAAAGAGACCCAGTACTTC; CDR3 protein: CSARDPQGKETQYF
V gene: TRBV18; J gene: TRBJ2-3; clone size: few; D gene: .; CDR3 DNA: TGTGCCAGCTCACCACCCCACACAGATACGCAGTATTTT; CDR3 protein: CASSPPHTDTQYF
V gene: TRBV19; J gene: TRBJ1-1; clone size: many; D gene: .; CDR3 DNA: TGTGCCAGTAGTATAGTACCGGCAGGGAACGCTTTCTTT; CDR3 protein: CASSIVPAGNAFF
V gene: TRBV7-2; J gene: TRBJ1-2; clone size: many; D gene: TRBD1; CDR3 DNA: TGTGCCAGCAGCTTAAGGCTCCCGGACAGGGGGGATGGCTACACCTTC; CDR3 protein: CASSLRLPDRGDGYTF
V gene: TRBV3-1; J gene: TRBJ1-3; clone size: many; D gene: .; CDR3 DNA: TGTGCCAGCAGCCAGAGAGGACGGGGAGGAAACACCATATATTTT; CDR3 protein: CASSQRGRGGNTIYF
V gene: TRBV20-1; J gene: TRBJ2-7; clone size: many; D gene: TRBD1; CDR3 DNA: TGCAGTGCTAGTCGCCCGGGACAGGGGTCCTACGAGCAGTACTTC; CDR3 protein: CSASRPGQGSYEQYF
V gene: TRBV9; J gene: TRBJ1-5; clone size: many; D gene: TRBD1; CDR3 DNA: TGTGCCAGCAGCGCCGGACAGGGGGCGATAAATCAGCCCCAGCATTTT; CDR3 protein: CASSAGQGAINQPQHF
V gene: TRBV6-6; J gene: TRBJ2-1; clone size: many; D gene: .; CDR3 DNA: TGTGCCAGCAGTTACTCGGGGGTTAGCTTTAATGAGCAGTTCTTC; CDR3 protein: CASSYSGVSFNEQFF
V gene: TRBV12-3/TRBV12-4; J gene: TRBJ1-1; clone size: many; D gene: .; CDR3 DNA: TGTGCCAGCAGTTTTAGTTCTTCGAACACTGAAGCTTTCTTT; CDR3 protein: CASSFSSSNTEAFF
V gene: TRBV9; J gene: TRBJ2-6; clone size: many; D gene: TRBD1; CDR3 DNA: TGTGCCAGCAGCGTTGGGACAGGGATCTCTGGGGCCAACGTCCTGACTTTC; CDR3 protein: CASSVGTGISGANVLTF
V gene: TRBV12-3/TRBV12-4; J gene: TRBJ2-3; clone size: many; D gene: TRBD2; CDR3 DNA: TGTGCCAGCAGACCCCGGGGGGGCTCAGATACGCAGTATTTT; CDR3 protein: CASRPRGGSDTQYF
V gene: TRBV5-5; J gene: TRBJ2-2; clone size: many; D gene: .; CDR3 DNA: TGTGCCAGCAGCAATGGACTCTTCGGGACCGGGGAGCTGTTTTTT; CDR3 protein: CASSNGLFGTGELFF
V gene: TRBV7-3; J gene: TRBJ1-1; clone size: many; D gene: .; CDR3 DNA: TGTGCCAGCAGCTCGCAGGTGAACACTGAAGCTTTCTTT; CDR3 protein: CASSSQVNTEAFF
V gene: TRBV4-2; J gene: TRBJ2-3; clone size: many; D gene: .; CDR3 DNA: TGTGCCAGCAGCCATCAGGGGTCCCCCACAGATACGCAGTATTTT; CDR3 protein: CASSHQGSPTDTQYF
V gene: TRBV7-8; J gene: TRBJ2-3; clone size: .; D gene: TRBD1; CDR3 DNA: TGTGCCAGCAGCTTCGTGGGACAGGGGTCCCCAGATACGCAGTATTTT; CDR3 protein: CASSFVGQGSPDTQYF
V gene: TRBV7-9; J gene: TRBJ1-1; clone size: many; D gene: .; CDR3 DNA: TGTGCCAGCAGCCGATTCCAGGGTAACACTGAAGCTTTCTTT; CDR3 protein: CASSRFQGNTEAFF
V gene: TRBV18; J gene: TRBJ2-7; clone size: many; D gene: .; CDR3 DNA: TGTGCCAGCTCACCAATAGGGAACGAGCAGTACTTC; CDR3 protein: CASSPIGNEQYF
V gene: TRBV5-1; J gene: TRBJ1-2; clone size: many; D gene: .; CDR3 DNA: TGCGCCAGCAGCTTGGGGGGAAACGGCGGCTACACCTTC; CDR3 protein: CASSLGGNGGYTF
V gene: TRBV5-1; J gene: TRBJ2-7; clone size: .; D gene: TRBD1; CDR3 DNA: TGCGCCAGCAGTAGAGGACCCGGGACAGGGGTTTCCTACGAGCAGTACTTC; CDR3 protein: CASSRGPGTGVSYEQYF
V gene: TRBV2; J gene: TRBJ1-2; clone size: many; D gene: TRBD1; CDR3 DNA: TGTGCCCAACAAGGGGGGGGACAGGGAGCTCACGGCTACACCTTC; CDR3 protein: CAQQGGGQGAHGYTF
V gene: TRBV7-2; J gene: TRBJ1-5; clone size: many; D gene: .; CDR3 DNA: TGTGCCAGCAGCTTAGGTGGACAGTATAGCAATCAGCCCCAGCATTTT; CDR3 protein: CASSLGGQYSNQPQHF
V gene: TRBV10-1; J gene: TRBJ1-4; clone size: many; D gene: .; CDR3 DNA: TGCGCCAGCAGTGAGCAGGAAATCGGAGGTGAAAAACTGTTTTTT; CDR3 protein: CASSEQEIGGEKLFF
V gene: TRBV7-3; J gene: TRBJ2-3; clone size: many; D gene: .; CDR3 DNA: TGTGCCAGCAGCTTAAGGGGAGCGGGTGTCACGGGGGATACGCAGTATTTT; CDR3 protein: CASSLRGAGVTGDTQYF
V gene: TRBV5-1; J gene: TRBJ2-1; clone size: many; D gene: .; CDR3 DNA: TGCGCCAGCAGCAACCTAGGACAGCCGGGTGAGCAGTTCTTC; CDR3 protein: CASSNLGQPGEQFF
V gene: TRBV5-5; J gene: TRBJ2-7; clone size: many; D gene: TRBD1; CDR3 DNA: TGTGCCAGCAGCTTGACTGACAGGGGGGGCGAGCAGTACTTC; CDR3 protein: CASSLTDRGGEQYF
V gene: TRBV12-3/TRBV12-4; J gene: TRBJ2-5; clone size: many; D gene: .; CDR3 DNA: TGTGCCAGCAGTTCCGAGGGGACGACCCAGTACTTC; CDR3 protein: CASSSEGTTQYF
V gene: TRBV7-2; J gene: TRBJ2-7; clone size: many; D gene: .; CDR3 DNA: TGTGCCAGCAGCCTAATGACGAGCTCCTACGAGCAGTACTTC; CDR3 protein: CASSLMTSSYEQYF
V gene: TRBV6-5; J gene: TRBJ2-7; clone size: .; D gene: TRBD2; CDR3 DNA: TGTGCCAGCAGCCCCGAGGGAGGACTAGCGGGAGAGCAGTACTTC; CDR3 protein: CASSPEGGLAGEQYF
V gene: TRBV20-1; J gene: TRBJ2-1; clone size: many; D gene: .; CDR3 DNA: TGCAGTGCTAGAGGCCTAGGGGCAGGTCGAGGTGAGCAGTTCTTC; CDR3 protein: CSARGLGAGRGEQFF
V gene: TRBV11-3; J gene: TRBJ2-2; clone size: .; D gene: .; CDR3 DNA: .; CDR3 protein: CASSFYICSVVAGRNTGELFF
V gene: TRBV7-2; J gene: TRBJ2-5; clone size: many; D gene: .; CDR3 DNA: TGTGCCAGCAGCTTAGATTTCACCCAAGAGACCCAGTACTTC; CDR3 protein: CASSLDFTQETQYF
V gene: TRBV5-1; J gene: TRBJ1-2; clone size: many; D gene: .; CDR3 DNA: TGCGCCAGCAGCTTGGGACAGAACTATGGCTACACCTTC; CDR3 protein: CASSLGQNYGYTF
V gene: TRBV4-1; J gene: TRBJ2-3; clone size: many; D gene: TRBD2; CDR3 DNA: TGCGCCAGCAGCTCAGAGAGGCTAGCGGGGCCAGGAGGAACAGATACGCAGTATTTT; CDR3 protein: CASSSERLAGPGGTDTQYF
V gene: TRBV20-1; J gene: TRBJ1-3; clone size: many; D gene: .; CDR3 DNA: TGCAGTGCTACCCAGGGACCCTCTGGAAACACCATATATTTT; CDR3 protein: CSATQGPSGNTIYF
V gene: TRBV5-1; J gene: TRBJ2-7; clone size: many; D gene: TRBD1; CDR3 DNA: TGCGCCAGCAGCTTGACTACAGGGGTTCGCGAGCAGTACTTC; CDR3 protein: CASSLTTGVREQYF
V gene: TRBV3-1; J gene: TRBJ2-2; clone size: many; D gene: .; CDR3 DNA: TGTGCCAGCAGCCAAAGGACCGGGGAGCTGTTTTTT; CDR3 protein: CASSQRTGELFF
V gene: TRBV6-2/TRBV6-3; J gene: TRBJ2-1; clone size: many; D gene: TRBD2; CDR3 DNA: TGTGCCAGCAGCCGTCCCGGGACTAGCGGGGGGGTGCAGTTCTTC; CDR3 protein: CASSRPGTSGGVQFF